The next 21 T cell receptor beta chains were all read from a single sample in a study of blood T cell repertoires in COVID-19. Only in-frame clones appear in the TCRdb table, and some are missing; sequencing was by immunoSEQ multiplex PCR. This sample carries about 270,000 clones, about 88% of them seen once, and the ten largest clones take approximately 3%. The sample comprised PBMCs or T cells enriched from blood (not recorded which). The receptors were sampled from a woman aged 45-65 years who had recovered from COVID-19.

V usage is TRBV15 and J usage is TRBJ1-3, with D perhaps matching TRBD1 (5 bases). CDR1 and CDR2 (germline): LNHNV, YYDKDF (reference sequence). V lost 0 bases and J 12 bases, leaving 15 bases between the germline ends. This CDR3 has 14 residues. Here the CDR3 DNA reads TGTGCCACCAGCAGAGATATAACGGCCGGGGGCATATATTTT. It codes for CATSRDITAGGIYF. Complete variable domain (other parts from reference TRBV15 and TRBJ1-3): DAMVIQNPRYQVTQFGKPVTLSCSQTLNHNVMYWYQQKSSQAPKLLFHYYDKDFNNEADTPDNFQSRRPNTSFCFLDIRSPGLGDTAMYLCATSRDITAGGIYFGEGSWLTVV.

The chain uses TRBV19 and TRBJ2-3, with D possibly matching TRBD1 (5 bases). Trimming removed 5 bases at V and 0 bases at J, with 9 bases between. The CDR3 runs 14 residues. Germline V gene sequence: CDR1 LNHDA, CDR2 SQIVND (reference sequence). The CDR3 region is CASSVQGSTDTQYF. CDR3 coding DNA: TGTGCCAGTAGTGTCCAGGGTAGCACAGATACGCAGTATTTT.

The chain's CDR3 is CASSLFSGPLNEQFF. CDR3 nucleotide sequence: TGTGCCAGCAGTTTATTCAGCGGGCCCCTCAATGAGCAGTTCTTC. The chain is built from TRBV27 and TRBJ2-1, with D possibly being TRBD2 (6 bases). Trimming removed 1 base at V and 6 bases at J, with 13 bases between. CDR3 length: 15 residues. Germline V gives CDR1 MNHEY, CDR2 SMNVEV (reference sequence).

V usage is TRBV12-3 or TRBV12-4 and J usage is TRBJ1-3; D is ambiguous. CDR3 size: 13 residues. With 3 bases removed from V and 3 bases from J, the gap between germline ends came to 6 bases. The CDR3 DNA reads as TGTGCCAGCAGTTTCGGAGGTGGAAACACCATATATTTT. It yields the protein CASSFGGGNTIYF.

V usage is TRBV6-6 and J usage is TRBJ2-1; 8 bases are a match to TRBD1. V lost 5 bases, J lost 6 bases, and 6 bases stayed unmatched. The length of the CDR3 is 14 residues. CDR1 and CDR2 from the germline V gene are MNHNY and SVGAGI (reference sequence). CDR3 in DNA: TGTGCCAGCAGTAACCAACAGGGGGGCAATGAGCAGTTCTTC. Encoded protein: CASSNQQGGNEQFF.

This clone is a singleton in its sample. The gene calls are TRBV11-3 and TRBJ2-7, with D possibly TRBD1 on 6 matching bases. Germline CDR1 is SGHNT and CDR2 is YENEEA. CDR3 length: 14 amino acids. V lost 1 base and J lost 3, with 10 bases in between. The CDR3 loop reads CASSLVRGYYEQYF. The CDR3, as DNA: TGTGCCAGCAGCTTAGTAAGGGGGTACTACGAGCAGTACTTC.

V usage is TRBV6-4 and J usage is TRBJ2-1; TRBD2 matches 9 bases. V shed 6 bases and J 4 bases; nucleotides not matched to a gene: 10. CDR1 is MRHNA, CDR2 SNTAGT, per germline. The CDR3 contains 16 residues. The CDR3 DNA reads as TGTGCCAGCAGAGATACGACGGGACTAGCTTACAATGAGCAGTTCTTC. This codes for CASRDTTGLAYNEQFF.

The CDR3 spells CATRAGPREDTQYF. The CDR3 nucleotides read TGTGCCACCAGAGCGGGCCCTAGGGAAGATACGCAGTATTTT. The V and J genes are TRBV10-3 and TRBJ2-3, with D possibly matching TRBD2 (6 bases). Germline-derived CDR1 and CDR2 are ENHRY and SYGVKD. CDR3 length: 14 amino acids. Trimming cost V 10 bases and J 5 bases, with 19 bases left between them.

The V and J genes are TRBV4-2 and TRBJ2-2; 10 bases agree with TRBD2. The CDR3 runs 18 residues. The V gene's germline CDR1 is LGHNA and CDR2 YNFKEQ. The trim removed 0 bases at V and 3 bases at J, leaving 7 bases unmatched. CDR3 sequence: CASSQDSVLAGDTGELFF. For the CDR3, the DNA is TGTGCCAGCAGCCAAGATTCCGTCCTAGCGGGGGACACCGGGGAGCTGTTTTTT.

V usage is TRBV28 and J usage is TRBJ2-5; TRBD2 matches at 11 bases. V shed 5 bases, J shed 2 bases, and the junction held 7 bases outside the gene matches. The CDR3 runs 16 residues. Germline CDR1 MDHEN, CDR2 SYDVKM. The CDR3 region is CASSPRLAGQQETQYF. CDR3 nucleotide sequence: TGTGCCAGCAGTCCCCGACTAGCGGGACAACAAGAGACCCAGTACTTC.

The CDR3 reads CASSYSGISTDTQYF. The CDR3 coding sequence is TGTGCCAGCAGTTACTCGGGCATCAGCACAGATACGCAGTATTTT. The chain is built from TRBV6-2 or TRBV6-3 and TRBJ2-3; D is undetermined. This CDR3 spans 15 amino acids. Germline-derived CDR1 and CDR2 are MNHEY and SVGEGT. V lost 0 bases and J 0 bases, leaving 7 bases between the germline ends.

The rearrangement links TRBV5-5 to TRBJ1-5; D is ambiguous. CDR1 and CDR2 from the germline V gene are SGHKS and YYEKEE (reference sequence). V gave up 4 bases and J gave up 4 bases, with 15 bases separating them. CDR3 length equals 15 residues. CDR3 in DNA: TGTGCCAGCAGCCCCCGGGAAGGTCGGAATCAGCCCCAGCATTTT. Residues: CASSPREGRNQPQHF.

The chain combines TRBV5-8 with TRBJ1-5; D call uncertain. V lost 0 bases, J lost 3 bases, and 10 bases lay in between. CDR3 size: 15 residues. CDR1 is SGHTS and CDR2 is YDEGEE in the germline V gene. The CDR3 region has the DNA TGTGCCAGCAGCTTGGCCGCAGGATACAATCAGCCCCAGCATTTT. Protein sequence: CASSLAAGYNQPQHF.

The rearrangement uses TRBV12-3 or TRBV12-4 and TRBJ2-3; D ambiguous. The ends were cut back, 5 bases at V and 5 bases at J, with 5 bases in the middle. The CDR3 spans 11 residues. The CDR3 loop is CASSPRDTQYF. The CDR3 DNA reads TGTGCCAGCAGTCCCAGAGATACGCAGTATTTT.

The V and J genes are TRBV4-1 and TRBJ1-4, with TRBD1 matching over 8 bases. The germline V gene has CDR1 MGHRA and CDR2 YSYEKL. The CDR3 extends over 19 amino acids. V lost 0 bases, J lost 5 bases, and 14 bases stayed unmatched. CDR3 DNA: TGCGCCAGCAGCCAAGATCGGACAGGGACGATCGGGCCAAATGAAAAACTGTTTTTT. Protein sequence: CASSQDRTGTIGPNEKLFF.

The gene calls are TRBV11-2 and TRBJ1-1; D is perhaps TRBD1 (5 bases). V lost 4 bases to trimming and J lost 7 bases, with 10 bases between them. The germline V gene has CDR1 SGHAT and CDR2 FQNNGV. The CDR3 length is 12 residues. The CDR3 DNA follows: TGTGCCAGCAGCTCCGACAGTTTTGAAGCTTTCTTT. Protein: CASSSDSFEAFF.

Points on this clone: Since the CDR3 does not end with the conserved phenylalanine or tryptophan, this likely comes from a read error. No DNA is shown, since the ends of the CDR3 on it are uncertain; the CDR3 is the one TCRdb lists. The J gene is TRBJ1-4, the V gene TRBV28; TRBD1, as called in the table, went unchecked against the DNA. The CDR3 contains 14 residues when both ends are counted. Germline CDR1 and CDR2: MDHEN and SYDVKM. The CDR3 here is CASSSPSSRGTVIC.

J is TRBJ2-7 and V is TRBV29-1, with 12 bases matching TRBD2. The CDR3 totals 15 residues. V lost 6 bases to trimming and J lost 2 bases; unmatched junction nucleotides: 8. Germline lookup yields CDR1 SQVTM and CDR2 ANQGSEA. The CDR3 coding sequence is TGCAGCGTACCCCCTCGGACTAGCGGGGCCTACGAGCAGTACTTC. Its protein product is CSVPPRTSGAYEQYF.

The rearrangement links TRBV10-2 to TRBJ1-5; D not certain. This CDR3 region has 13 residues. Trimming removed 9 bases at V and 4 bases at J, with 13 bases between. From germline, CDR1 is WSHSY and CDR2 SAAADI. CDR3 coding DNA: TGCGCCAGTGCGCTTTTAAGTAATCAGCCCCAGCATTTT. It encodes CASALLSNQPQHF.

J is TRBJ2-2 and V is TRBV19; maybe TRBD2 (6 bases). Germline V gene lookup returns CDR1 LNHDA and CDR2 SQIVND (reference sequence). Trimming removed 9 bases from V and 6 bases from J, with 17 bases in between. This CDR3 is built from 14 residues. The CDR3: CASAGPLNPGELFF. The CDR3 region has the DNA TGTGCCAGCGCGGGACCCCTAAACCCCGGGGAGCTGTTTTTT. The complete variable domain, with remaining parts taken from reference TRBV19 and TRBJ2-2, reads DGGITQSPKYLFRKEGQNVTLSCEQNLNHDAMYWYRQDPGQGLRLIYYSQIVNDFQKGDIAEGYSVSREKKESFPLTVTSAQKNPTAFYLCASAGPLNPGELFFGEGSRLTVL.

The chain carries TRBV6-1 and TRBJ2-2; no reliable D call. The V gene's germline CDR1 is MNHNS and CDR2 SASEGT. This CDR3 has 17 residues. The V end was cut by 4 bases, the J end by 0 bases, with 15 bases between. CDR3 loop: CASSGIAMFANTGELFF. CDR3 sequence (DNA): TGTGCCAGCAGTGGGATAGCCATGTTCGCGAACACCGGGGAGCTGTTTTTT.